This is a list of T cell receptor beta chains from one sample in a study of a mutant IDH1 vaccine in newly diagnosed glioma. The repertoire was sequenced with immunoSEQ multiplex PCR; TCRdb's copy has only in-frame clones and lacks some. The sample holds roughly 28,000 clones, more than 60% seen once. These TCRs are of unknown antigen specificity. The sequenced sample was PBMCs, obtained from a glioma patient whose treatment included an IDH1 peptide vaccine. Receptor source: a man between 40 and 49 years old with glioma. Some clones in this sample may be carry-over from other donors' samples. Each CDR3 is given with its conserved first and last residue. Fields, in order: J gene, V gene, D gene, clone size, CDR3 DNA, CDR3 protein. The D gene is left open where the match is weak. Size is omitted from some rows. Given values are once, few, many or a class for expanded clones.

TRBJ1-4 TRBV9 TRBD1 . TGTGCCAGCAGCGTACAGGGGACAGGGACTGAAAAACTGTTTTTT CASSVQGTGTEKLFF
TRBJ1-5 TRBV21-1 . . TGTGCCAGCGGGAATCAGCCCCAGCATTTT CASGNQPQHF
TRBJ1-4 TRBV29-1 TRBD1 . TGCAGCGTTGAAGAGGACAGGGAAGAGGATGAAAAACTGTTTTTT CSVEEDREEDEKLFF
TRBJ1-1 TRBV7-2 . . TGTGCCAGCAGCTCCCGGACGGGCCGGAACACTGAAGCTTTCTTT CASSSRTGRNTEAFF
TRBJ1-2 TRBV29-1 . . TGCAGCGTTGAAGATACAGATGGCTACACCTTC CSVEDTDGYTF
TRBJ1-2 TRBV6-5 . once TGTGCCAGCAGTTACTCTAGCAGCGGGGATGGCGGCTACACCTTC CASSYSSSGDGGYTF
TRBJ1-5 TRBV30 . . TGTGCCTGGAGTGTACTAGGTAATCAGCCCCAGCATTTT CAWSVLGNQPQHF
TRBJ1-1 TRBV7-8 . . TGTGCCAGCAGCTTAGAAACAGGGAGAATTGAAGCTTTCTTT CASSLETGRIEAFF
TRBJ1-5 TRBV1 . . TGCACCAGCAGCCAGTTCCGGGACCTCTCGTGGGTATTCAATCAGCCCCAGCATTTT CTSSQFRDLSWVFNQPQHF
TRBJ2-1 TRBV10-1 TRBD2 . TGCGCCAGTAGCGGGGATCCCTACTACTCCTACAATGAGCAGTTCTTC CASSGDPYYSYNEQFF
TRBJ2-7 TRBV2 TRBD1 once TGTGCCAGCACCATGGACAGGGGAGAGCAGTACTTC CASTMDRGEQYF
TRBJ1-5 TRBV6-6 . . TGTGCCAGCAGTTTTAGACCAGATCAGCCCCAGCATTTT CASSFRPDQPQHF
TRBJ1-5 TRBV7-8 . . TGTGCCAGCAGCCCTGGGGAGAATCAGCCCCAGCATTTT CASSPGENQPQHF
TRBJ2-7 TRBV30 . . TGTGCCTGGAGTTTGAGGTACGAGCAGTACTTC CAWSLRYEQYF
TRBJ2-7 TRBV9 TRBD2 . TGTGCCAGCAGCGCACCTACCGGGACTAGCGGGGTGGCCTACGAGCAGTACTTC CASSAPTGTSGVAYEQYF
TRBJ1-5 TRBV6-1 . . TGTGCCAGCAGTGAAGGAGGGTACCGGATGAAAAATCAGCCCCAGCATTTT CASSEGGYRMKNQPQHF
TRBJ1-4 TRBV11-2 . . TGTGCCAGCAGCTTAGATCAAATGATGGGGGCGGCTAATGAAAAACTGTTTTTT CASSLDQMMGAANEKLFF
TRBJ1-2 TRBV7-9 . . TGTGCCAGCAGCGGGACGGGTGGGGCCTATGGCTACACCTTC CASSGTGGAYGYTF
TRBJ2-2 TRBV7-3 TRBD1 . TGTGCCAGCAGCTCGGGACAGACGAACACCGGGGAGCTGTTTTTT CASSSGQTNTGELFF
TRBJ2-5 TRBV30 . . TGTGCCTGGAGTTTAGCTCAGGGGCTCCAAGAGACCCAGTACTTC CAWSLAQGLQETQYF
TRBJ1-2 TRBV19 . . TGTGCCAGTAGTATCTCTACAGCCAACTATGGCTACACCTTC CASSISTANYGYTF
TRBJ2-3 TRBV11-2 . . TGTGCCAGCAGCCCACCGGGACCCAACACAGATACGCAGTATTTT CASSPPGPNTDTQYF
TRBJ1-5 TRBV5-1 . . TGCGCCAGCAGCTTCAACAGCGGGAACAATCAGCCCCAGCATTTT CASSFNSGNNQPQHF
TRBJ1-3 TRBV5-1 . . TGCGCCAGCAAGGAAGTAAGAGACTCTGGAAACACCATATATTTT CASKEVRDSGNTIYF
TRBJ2-1 TRBV6-6 TRBD1 . TGTGCCAGCAGTTACGGGACAGGGACAAGAATGGAGTTCTTC CASSYGTGTRMEFF
TRBJ2-2 TRBV2 . . TGTGCCAGCAGTGATAAGGACGCAAGTCCCTGGGAGCTGTTTTTT CASSDKDASPWELFF
TRBJ2-7 TRBV4-3 TRBD1 . TGCGCCAGCAGCCATACCGGGACAGGGGGCAACGAGCAGTACTTC CASSHTGTGGNEQYF
TRBJ2-2 TRBV5-1 . . TGCGCCAGCAGCTTCACAGGATCTTACACCGGGGAGCTGTTTTTT CASSFTGSYTGELFF
TRBJ1-1 TRBV7-2 . . TGTGCCAGCAGCTTAACGGGGGCGGTGGGTAGCACTGAAGCTTTCTTT CASSLTGAVGSTEAFF
TRBJ2-3 TRBV5-4 . . TGTGCCAGCAGCGTCCGTTGGGGGGCCCGCACAGATACGCAGTATTTT CASSVRWGARTDTQYF
TRBJ1-1 TRBV27 TRBD1 few TGTGCCAGCAGTAAAGAGACAGGGATTTGGAAGGAAGCTTTCTTT CASSKETGIWKEAFF
TRBJ1-2 TRBV9 . . TGTGCCAGCAGCGGCGATCCCGGGGTTCCTGGCTACACCTTC CASSGDPGVPGYTF
TRBJ1-3 TRBV18 . once TGTGCCAGCTCACTCACTGACAGCTCTGGAAACACCATATATTTT CASSLTDSSGNTIYF
TRBJ1-2 TRBV19 . medium-sized TGTGCCAGTATGCTGGGGGCTGGAGGCTACACCTTC CASMLGAGGYTF
TRBJ1-1 TRBV6-1 . . TGTGCCAGCAGTGAGGGGAGGTGGGGAGAACCTATGAACACTGAAGCTTTCTTT CASSEGRWGEPMNTEAFF
TRBJ2-2 TRBV6-1 TRBD2 few TGTGCCAGCAGTGCCACTAGCGACACCGGGGAGCTGTTTTTT CASSATSDTGELFF
TRBJ2-3 TRBV6-6 TRBD1 . TGTGCCAGCAATAAGGCCCGACAGGGCGTTGCAGATACGCAGTATTTT CASNKARQGVADTQYF
TRBJ1-5 TRBV7-6 . . TGTGCCAGCAGCTTAGCTGGACTGAAGGACCAGCCCCAGCATTTT CASSLAGLKDQPQHF
TRBJ2-1 TRBV5-1 . . TGCGCCAGCAGCCGCCCGATGGGTGAGCAGTTCTTC CASSRPMGEQFF
TRBJ1-5 TRBV5-8 . . TGTGCCAGCAGCCCCGGCATAGCGGGGCATCAGCCCCAGCATTTT CASSPGIAGHQPQHF
TRBJ1-2 TRBV25-1 TRBD1 few TGTGCCAGCAGTGCGGACAGGGGGTTCTTAGGCTACACCTTC CASSADRGFLGYTF
TRBJ2-3 TRBV2 TRBD1 . TGTGCCACGAGGGGGCCAGATACGCAGTATTTT CATRGPDTQYF
TRBJ2-7 TRBV19 TRBD1 . TGTGCCAGTAGTATAGACCTGTCCGGCAGGGGGTCCTACGAGCAGTACTTC CASSIDLSGRGSYEQYF
TRBJ2-5 TRBV10-3 . . TGTGCCATCAGTGATAAGTGGGCCATTCTGGAGACCCAGTACTTC CAISDKWAILETQYF
TRBJ2-7 TRBV28 TRBD1 . TGTGCCAGCACCCTGGACAGGGACCCCGCCTACGAGCAGTACTTC CASTLDRDPAYEQYF
TRBJ2-1 TRBV5-1 TRBD2 . TGCGCCAGCAGCTTTTCCCCATTCATAGCGGGGGGGAACAATGAGCAGTTCTTC CASSFSPFIAGGNNEQFF
TRBJ1-3 TRBV10-3 . few TGTGCCATCAGTGAGTCGATTGGGCAGGGAACGGGAAACACCATATATTTT CAISESIGQGTGNTIYF
TRBJ1-4 TRBV28 . once TGTGCCAGCAGTGCCGGACAGTCAACTAATGAAAAACTGTTTTTT CASSAGQSTNEKLFF
TRBJ2-1 TRBV7-2 TRBD2 . TGTGCCAGCAGCTTAGGACTAGCGGGGGGAGATGAGCAGTTCTTC CASSLGLAGGDEQFF
TRBJ1-5 TRBV11-2 . . TGTGCCAGCAGCACTACAACGCTGCCCGGTCAGCCCCAGCATTTT CASSTTTLPGQPQHF
TRBJ1-4 TRBV5-4 TRBD1 few TGTGCCAGCAGCTCTCGGACAGGGCCAAGAGAAAAACTGTTTTTT CASSSRTGPREKLFF